Presented here are 5 T cell receptor beta chains from one specimen sequenced in a study of shared clonotypes between healthy human individuals. Sequencing was performed with immunoSEQ multiplex PCR; in TCRdb, only in-frame clones are kept and a portion is missing. The sample contains about 1,500,000 clones, 96% of which appear only once. The sample consisted of naive CD4+ T cells sorted from blood. Subset denoted: CD45RA+ positively selected. Receptors originate from a man younger than 45 in good health.

The chain uses TRBV6-6 and TRBJ1-5; perhaps TRBD1 as D (6 bases). CDR3 length: 16 amino acids. Trimming took 5 bases from V and 1 from J, leaving 15 bases between them. Germline loops: CDR1 MNHNY, CDR2 SVGAGI (reference sequence). The CDR3 is CASSKDRTASNQPQHF. The DNA for the CDR3 is TGTGCCAGCAGTAAAGACAGGACCGCCAGCAATCAGCCCCAGCATTTT.

The chain carries TRBV27 and TRBJ2-7, with 9 bases aligning to TRBD1. From germline, CDR1 is MNHEY and CDR2 SMNVEV (reference sequence). This CDR3 comprises 15 residues. Trimming cost V 4 bases and J 6 bases; bases outside gene matches: 10. The CDR3 loop is CASSYSDRGLREQYF. As DNA, the CDR3 is TGTGCCAGCAGTTATTCGGACAGGGGTCTCCGCGAGCAGTACTTC.

The chain joins TRBV27 to TRBJ2-1; 10 bases agree with TRBD2. This CDR3 has 16 residues. CDR1 MNHEY and CDR2 SMNVEV come from the germline V gene (reference sequence). Trimming cost V 6 bases and J 4 bases; bases outside gene matches: 9. CDR3 coding DNA: TGTGCCAGCAGCCATGGGACTAGCGCATCATACAATGAGCAGTTCTTC. As protein: CASSHGTSASYNEQFF.

The chain uses TRBV5-1 and TRBJ2-2; D remains unclear. Germline V CDR1 and CDR2: SGHRS, YFSETQ. Trimming pared 0 bases from V and 1 base from J, leaving 7 bases between. The CDR3 has 15 residues. Written as DNA, the CDR3 is TGCGCCAGCAGCTTGGATGGGGTGAACACCGGGGAGCTGTTTTTT. As protein: CASSLDGVNTGELFF. The whole variable domain, filled in from reference TRBV5-1 and TRBJ2-2, reads KAGVTQTPRYLIKTRGQQVTLSCSPISGHRSVSWYQQTPGQGLQFLFEYFSETQRNKGNFPGRFSGRQFSNSRSEMNVSTLELGDSALYLCASSLDGVNTGELFFGEGSRLTVL.

This chain connects TRBV4-3 to TRBJ2-7; 7 positions match TRBD1. The CDR3 contains 14 residues. V dropped 3 bases and J dropped 1; count of bases not matched to a gene: 3. The germline CDR1 and CDR2 sequences are LGHNA and YSLEER. The CDR3 region is CASSHRTGSYEQYF. The CDR3 nucleotides are TGCGCCAGCAGCCACCGGACAGGTTCCTACGAGCAGTACTTC.